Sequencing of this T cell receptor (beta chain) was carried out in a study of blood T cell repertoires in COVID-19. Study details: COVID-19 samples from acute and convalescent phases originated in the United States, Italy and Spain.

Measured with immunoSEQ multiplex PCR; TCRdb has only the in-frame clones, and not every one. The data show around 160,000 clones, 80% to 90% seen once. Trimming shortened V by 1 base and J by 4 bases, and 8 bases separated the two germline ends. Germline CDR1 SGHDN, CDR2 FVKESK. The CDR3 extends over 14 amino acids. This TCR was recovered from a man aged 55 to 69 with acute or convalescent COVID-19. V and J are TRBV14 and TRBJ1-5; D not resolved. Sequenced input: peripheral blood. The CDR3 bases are TGTGCCAGCAGCCAAGGCTACGGGAATCAGCCCCAGCATTTT. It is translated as CASSQGYGNQPQHF.